This T cell receptor (beta chain) came from a study of T cells expressing NK-cell markers. In the study overall: Sequencing covered eight donors, seven HCMV-seropositive and one seronegative.

TCRdb reprocessed the 5' RACE reads and keeps a single row for each CDR3 protein, giving no DNA. This sample's table has about 150,000 distinct CDR3 sequences. Germline values: CDR1 SGHRS, CDR2 YFSETQ. The CDR3 has 15 amino acids. The clonotype was recovered from a man between 18 and 69 years old in good health. Sequences were obtained from blood T cells: a sorted CD56 or NKG2C T cell subset, CD4+ or CD8+ T cells, or bulk PBMC T cells (not recorded which). The V gene is TRBV5-1, the J gene TRBJ2-7; TCRdb selects TRBD1, and the lack of DNA leaves this call unchecked. The CDR3 sequence is CASSLVGGMDYEQYF.